This T cell receptor (beta chain) was identified during a study of graft-versus-host responses after intestinal transplantation listed by TCRdb under 2021. Describing the broader study: The transplants that recipients received were multivisceral, liver-intestinal, or isolated intestinal. All recipients received anti-thymocyte globulin induction followed by maintenance tacrolimus and steroids for approximately 3 years. Bulk TCR-beta CDR3 sequencing was used to track graft-versus-host and host-versus-graft alloreactive T cell clones in the graft, circulation and bone marrow after intestinal transplantation. Alloreactive clones were identified by sequencing pre-transplant mixed lymphocyte reaction products and comparing these products with unstimulated pre-transplant donor and recipient T cells. Of the 20 to 25 intestinal transplant recipients enrolled in the cohort, one of whom was a retransplant, 3 patients without pretransplant specimens were excluded. Donor T cell macrochimerism was defined as a peak of at least 4% donor T cells among recipient peripheral blood mononuclear cells. Samples from a few later patients were sequenced in-house on an Illumina MiSeq with MiXCR processing rather than by the commercial service. General findings and caveats noted by the study authors: Conclusions were limited by the relatively low number and heterogeneity of intestinal transplant patients. High GvH to HvG T cell clonal ratios were observed in the allografts of patients with donor T cell macrochimerism. Early after transplant, declines in HvG clones were associated with peak levels of circulating GvH clones. GvH clones were detected in recipient bone marrow, and some appeared earlier in ileal mucosa or blood, consistent with an intestinal mucosal origin.

Remarks on this clone: No antigen is known for it. Nothing much larger sits one base from this clone, and base qualities are not available.

The time point tag for this specimen amounts to: cells obtained before transplantation from donor or recipient. CD3+CD4+ and CD3+CD8+ populations were FACS-sorted from unstimulated pre-transplant donor and recipient cells taken from spleen or lymph nodes. The library came from the immunoSEQ multiplex PCR assay. In most patients, genomic DNA was isolated using the Qiagen DNeasy Blood and Tissue Kit and sent frozen to Adaptive Biotechnologies for TCR sequencing. For most patients, genomic DNA was subjected to high-throughput TCR-beta CDR3 sequencing by Adaptive Biotechnologies. As for the authors' bioinformatics: Adaptive's ImmunoSEQ software was the source of the TCR sequencing data for roughly 19 patients, while a few other patients were processed with MiXCR and VDJtools. CD4 versus CD8 sorting errors were corrected by removing sequences found in both subsets at a frequency ratio below 5:1. CDR3 nucleotide sequences shared between donor and recipient were removed because the origin of such sequences could not be assigned. Alloreactive clones required at least 2-fold expansion over unstimulated cells and minimum CFSE-low frequency of 0.002% (template counts) or 0.001% (read counts). A clone was considered mappable if detected in the sequenced pre-transplant spleen, lymph node, or MLR CFSE-low populations of the donor or recipient. Cumulative frequency of alloreactive clones was calculated as a percentage of all sequences weighted by copy number. Sourced from immuneACCESS, this table was stored by TCRdb with only in-frame sequences that have V and J called. A share of the clones is absent; for the studies checked, an unresolved V gene accounts for under half, and the remainder has no known explanation. V and J calls and clone size are copied from that table; D and trimming were computed from the DNA. This sample comprises about 27,000 clones, 82% of them detected only once. The ten largest clones take up around 0.7% of the sample.

For CDR1 and CDR2, the germline V gene lists SNHLY and FYNNEI. V has 3 bases trimmed and J has 4 bases trimmed; junction bases matching no gene number 4. From the cysteine through the phenylalanine, the CDR3 covers 14 amino acids. This entry keeps only the CDR3 DNA: 42 bases, framed from base 1. Sequenced material: unstimulated CD4+ T cells sorted from spleen or lymph node cells, taken before intestinal transplant. This TCR was recovered from a human donor who received an intestinal transplant. The sequence links TRBV2 to TRBJ1-2; TRBD1 agrees with 8 junctional bases. The CDR3 protein sequence reads: CASSDRGRSYGYTF. The DNA sequence is TGTGCCAGCAGTGACAGGGGGCGCAGCTATGGCTACACCTTC.